This entry concerns a single TCR beta chain. Its cognate antigen is unknown. Some clones are missing from TCRdb's copy, which holds only in-frame ones; the method was immunoSEQ multiplex PCR. The sample lists under 55,000 clones, around 80% seen once, with around 30% in the top ten. The data were obtained in a study of vaccination effects on CD4 cells after COVID-19. The overall study: From a couple of convalescent patients, samples were taken 16 days and one week before vaccination.

Before sequencing, viral peptide pools were used by the ViraFEST assay to expand antigen-specific CD4+ T cells. An approximately ten-day culture period preceded the isolation of CD4+ T cells. Sometime from March through December 2020, the person acquired a SARS-CoV-2 infection that PCR confirmed. The J segment lost 5 bases and the V segment lost 0 bases, leaving 14 bases of the junction unmatched. Germline V CDR1 and CDR2: SGHDT, YYEEEE. This CDR3 contains 17 residues. Sequences were derived from CD4+ T cells from PBMCs cultured with a peptide pool, sampled before COVID-19 vaccination. This chain links TRBV5-6 with TRBJ2-7, with 7 bases matching TRBD2. This TCR came from a human donor who had a prior SARS-CoV-2 infection. The CDR3 DNA follows: TGTGCCAGCAGCTTGGTATCCGTGGGGGGGGAAGAGGACGAGCAGTACTTC. This sequence encodes CASSLVSVGGEEDEQYF.